Sequencing of this TCR beta chain was carried out in a study of early T cells in non-severe SARS-CoV-2 infection. Study details: Chains were not paired, and sequencing was done on bulk RNA from unsorted whole blood. Whole-study results and caveats: Reliance on VDJdb matching favored anti-spike CD8 responses; private and CD4 specificities were missed.

This clonotype has at least ten counts. Its antigen is currently unknown. The protocol attached unique molecular identifiers to individual cDNA molecules. TCRdb passed the 5' RACE reads through MiXCR, listing each CDR3 protein once. In the table there are approximately 70,000 distinct CDR3 sequences, approximately 13% of which are singletons. Germline V gives CDR1 MNHNS, CDR2 SASEGT. With V trimmed by 8 bases and J by 1 base, 3 bases remained unmatched. The CDR3 has 15 residues. The chain carries TRBV6-1 and TRBJ2-3; 13 nucleotides agree with TRBD2. Sequenced sample: whole blood. This sequence was found in an adult who was a healthcare worker with PCR-confirmed SARS-CoV-2 infection or an uninfected control (not recorded which). The CDR3 DNA follows: TGTGCCAGCGAGGGGACTAGCGGGGGCACAGATACGCAGTATTTT. Its translation: CASEGTSGGTDTQYF.